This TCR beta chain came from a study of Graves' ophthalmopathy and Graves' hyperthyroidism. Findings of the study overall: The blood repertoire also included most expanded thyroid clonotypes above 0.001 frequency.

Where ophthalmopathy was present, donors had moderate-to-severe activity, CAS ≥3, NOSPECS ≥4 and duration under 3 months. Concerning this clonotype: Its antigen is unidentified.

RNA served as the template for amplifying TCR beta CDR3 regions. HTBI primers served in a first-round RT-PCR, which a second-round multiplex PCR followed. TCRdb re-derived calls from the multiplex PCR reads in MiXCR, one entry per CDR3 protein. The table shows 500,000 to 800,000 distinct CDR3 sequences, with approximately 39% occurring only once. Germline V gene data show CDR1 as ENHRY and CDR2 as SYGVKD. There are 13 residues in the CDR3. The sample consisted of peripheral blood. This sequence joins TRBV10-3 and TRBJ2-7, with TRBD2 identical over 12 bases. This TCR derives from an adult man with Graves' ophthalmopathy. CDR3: CARASGGAYEQYF. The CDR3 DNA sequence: TGTGCTAGAGCTAGCGGGGGGGCCTACGAGCAGTACTTC.